These 5 T cell receptor beta chains originate from one sample sequenced in a study of T cells in localized non-small cell lung cancer. The assay was immunoSEQ multiplex PCR, and TCRdb's table has in-frame clones only and misses some. In the table there are about 41,000 clones, about 83% of which are singletons. The specimen was PBMCs, collected before any cancer treatment. The receptor source for this set is a man between 35 and 75 years old with stage II lung adenocarcinoma.

This clone appeared a few times. The V call is TRBV28, the J call TRBJ1-3; 9 bases are shared with TRBD1. The ends lost 3 bases at V and 3 bases at J; junction bases unmatched: 3. The CDR3 is 15 amino acids. Germline V lookup: CDR1 MDHEN, CDR2 SYDVKM. CDR3 protein: CASSFPTGGGNTIYF. Here the CDR3 DNA reads TGTGCCAGCAGTTTTCCGACAGGGGGTGGAAACACCATATATTTT.

The rearrangement uses TRBV2 and TRBJ2-3, with 11 bases identical to TRBD2. The ends lost 6 bases at V and 4 bases at J; junction bases unmatched: 6. The CDR3 extends over 15 amino acids. The V gene's germline CDR1 is SNHLY and CDR2 FYNNEI. Written as DNA, the CDR3 is TGTGCCAGCAGGAGAACTAGCGGGAGTGCAGATACGCAGTATTTT. Translating it yields CASRRTSGSADTQYF.

The rearrangement uses TRBV6-6 and TRBJ2-7, with D possibly TRBD1 on 6 matching bases. The CDR3 has 14 amino acids. Trimming took off 6 bases at V and 2 bases at J, with 14 bases between the two ends. CDR1 MNHNY and CDR2 SVGAGI come from the germline V gene (reference sequence). CDR3 DNA: TGTGCCAGCAGCCTCTACAGGGACACCTACGAGCAGTACTTC. This gives the protein CASSLYRDTYEQYF.

The gene calls are TRBV7-9 and TRBJ1-5; a possible D gene is TRBD1 (6 bases). Germline assignment: CDR1 SEHNR and CDR2 FQNEAQ (reference sequence). The CDR3 is 15 residues long. V was cut by 5 bases and J by 6 bases, with 17 bases left in between. CDR3 residues: CASSIDGGASQPQHF. The CDR3 coding sequence is TGTGCCAGCAGCATAGACGGGGGGGCAAGTCAGCCCCAGCATTTT.

This clone was observed once. The chain joins TRBV5-1 to TRBJ1-5; 7 bases line up with TRBD1. The germline gives CDR1 SGHRS, CDR2 YFSETQ. The CDR3 runs 14 residues. With 3 bases clipped from V and 7 bases from J, the junction kept 7 bases outside the gene matches. As DNA, the CDR3 is TGCGCCAGCAGCTCGGGCGGGGGACAGCAGCCCCAGCATTTT. Translation: CASSSGGGQQPQHF.